The source of this T cell receptor (beta chain) is a study of identifying expanded T cells in peripheral blood. Collection occurred without any documented infections or immune events in donors. The protocol was immunoSEQ multiplex PCR, while the TCRdb copy is restricted to in-frame clones and leaves out a portion. This table holds approximately 120,000 clones, about four fifths found once. In regard to this clone: Its matching antigen is unknown.

Study findings and constraints: Differentially abundant clones: about 1.2 between replicates, 15 to 17 at two to three weeks, over 18 at four.

The sample comprised blood. The sequence derives from a person between 18 and 75 years old in good health.

This chain's CDR3 is CASSSGPLETQYF. Written as DNA, the CDR3 is TGTGCCAGCAGCTCGGGACCCTTGGAGACCCAGTACTTC. The rearrangement links TRBV7-2 to TRBJ2-5; perhaps D is TRBD1 or TRBD2 (5 bases each). Per the germline V gene, CDR1 is SGHTA and CDR2 is FQGNSA. CDR3 length: 13 residues. With 4 bases removed from V and 5 bases from J, the gap between germline ends came to 11 bases.